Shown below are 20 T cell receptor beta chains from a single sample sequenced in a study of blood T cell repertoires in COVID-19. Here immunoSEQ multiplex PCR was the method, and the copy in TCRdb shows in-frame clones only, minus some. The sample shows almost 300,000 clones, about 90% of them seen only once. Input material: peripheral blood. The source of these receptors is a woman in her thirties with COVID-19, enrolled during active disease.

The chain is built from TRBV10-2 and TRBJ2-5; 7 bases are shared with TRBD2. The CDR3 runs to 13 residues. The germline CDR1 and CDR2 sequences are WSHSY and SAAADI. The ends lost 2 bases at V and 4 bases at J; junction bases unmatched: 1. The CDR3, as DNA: TGCGCCAGCAGTGAGACGGGGGGAGAGACCCAGTACTTC. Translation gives CASSETGGETQYF.

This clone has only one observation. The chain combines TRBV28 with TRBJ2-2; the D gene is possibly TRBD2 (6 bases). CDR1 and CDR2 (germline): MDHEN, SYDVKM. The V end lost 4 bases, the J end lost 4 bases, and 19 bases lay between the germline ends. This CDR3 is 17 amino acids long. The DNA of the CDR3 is TGTGCCAGCAGTTACCCCCGGCGGGGCGTAGTCACCGGGGAGCTGTTTTTT. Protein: CASSYPRRGVVTGELFF.

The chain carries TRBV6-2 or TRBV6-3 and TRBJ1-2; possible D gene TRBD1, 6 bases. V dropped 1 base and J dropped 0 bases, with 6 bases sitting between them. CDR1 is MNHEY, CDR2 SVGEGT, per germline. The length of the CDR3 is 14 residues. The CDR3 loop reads CASSYWTANYGYTF. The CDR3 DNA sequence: TGTGCCAGCAGTTACTGGACAGCTAACTATGGCTACACCTTC.

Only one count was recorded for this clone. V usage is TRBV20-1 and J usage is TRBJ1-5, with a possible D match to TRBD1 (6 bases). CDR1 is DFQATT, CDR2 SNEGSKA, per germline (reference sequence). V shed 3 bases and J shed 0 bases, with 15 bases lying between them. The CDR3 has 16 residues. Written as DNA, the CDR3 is TGCAGTGCTAGTGGGGGAGGGGGAAATAGCAATCAGCCCCAGCATTTT. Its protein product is CSASGGGGNSNQPQHF.

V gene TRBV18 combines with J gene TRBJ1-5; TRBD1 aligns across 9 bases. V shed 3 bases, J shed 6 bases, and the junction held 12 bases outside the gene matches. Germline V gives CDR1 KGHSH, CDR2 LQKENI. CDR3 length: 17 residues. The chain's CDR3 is CASSPIAQQGAGQPQHF. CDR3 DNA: TGTGCCAGCTCACCTATTGCCCAACAGGGGGCCGGTCAGCCCCAGCATTTT.

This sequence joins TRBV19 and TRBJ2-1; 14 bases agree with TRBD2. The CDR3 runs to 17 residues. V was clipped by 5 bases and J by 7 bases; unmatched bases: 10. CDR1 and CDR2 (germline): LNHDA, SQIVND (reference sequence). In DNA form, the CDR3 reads TGTGCCAGTAGTCTCCGACTAGCGGGGGGGAGGGGAAATGAGCAGTTCTTC. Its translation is CASSLRLAGGRGNEQFF.

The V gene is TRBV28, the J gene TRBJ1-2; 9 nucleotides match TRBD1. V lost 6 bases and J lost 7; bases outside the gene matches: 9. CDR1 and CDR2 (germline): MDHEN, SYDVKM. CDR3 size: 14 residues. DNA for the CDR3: TGTGCCAGCAGCACCACAGGGGGCGGGGGTGGCTACACCTTC. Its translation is CASSTTGGGGGYTF.

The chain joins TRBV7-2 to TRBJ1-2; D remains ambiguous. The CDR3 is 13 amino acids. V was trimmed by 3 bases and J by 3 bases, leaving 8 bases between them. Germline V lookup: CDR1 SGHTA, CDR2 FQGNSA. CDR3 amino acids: CASSFAGYYGYTF. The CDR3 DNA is TGTGCCAGCAGCTTTGCGGGGTACTATGGCTACACCTTC. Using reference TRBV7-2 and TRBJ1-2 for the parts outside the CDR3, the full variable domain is GAGVSQSPSNKVTEKGKDVELRCDPISGHTALYWYRQSLGQGLEFLIYFQGNSAPDKSGLPSDRFSAERTGGSVSTLTIQRTQQEDSAVYLCASSFAGYYGYTFGSGTRLTVV.

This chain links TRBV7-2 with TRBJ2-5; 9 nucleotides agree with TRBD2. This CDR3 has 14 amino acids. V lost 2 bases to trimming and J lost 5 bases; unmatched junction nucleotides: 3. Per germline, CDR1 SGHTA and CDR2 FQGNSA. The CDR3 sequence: CASSLLAGWETQYF. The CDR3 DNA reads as TGTGCCAGCAGCTTACTAGCGGGGTGGGAGACCCAGTACTTC.

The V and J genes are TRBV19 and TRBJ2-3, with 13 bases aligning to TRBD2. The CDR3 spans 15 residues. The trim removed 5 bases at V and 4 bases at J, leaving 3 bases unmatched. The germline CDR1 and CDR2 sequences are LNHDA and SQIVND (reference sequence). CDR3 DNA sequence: TGTGCCAGTAGTCTACTAGCGGGGGGGCCAGATACGCAGTATTTT. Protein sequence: CASSLLAGGPDTQYF.

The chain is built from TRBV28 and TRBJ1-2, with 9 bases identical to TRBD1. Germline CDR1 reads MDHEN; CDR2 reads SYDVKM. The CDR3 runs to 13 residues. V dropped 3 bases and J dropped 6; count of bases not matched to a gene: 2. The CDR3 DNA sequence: TGTGCCAGCAGTTTTTGGACAGGGGATGGCTACACCTTC. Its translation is CASSFWTGDGYTF.

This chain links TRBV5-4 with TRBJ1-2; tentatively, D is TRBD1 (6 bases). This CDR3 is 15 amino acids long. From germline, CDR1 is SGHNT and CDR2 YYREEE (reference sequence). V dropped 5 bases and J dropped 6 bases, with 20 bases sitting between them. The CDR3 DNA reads TGTGCCAGCAGTTACCCGACAGGTCCTACGGATGGCTACACCTTC. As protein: CASSYPTGPTDGYTF.

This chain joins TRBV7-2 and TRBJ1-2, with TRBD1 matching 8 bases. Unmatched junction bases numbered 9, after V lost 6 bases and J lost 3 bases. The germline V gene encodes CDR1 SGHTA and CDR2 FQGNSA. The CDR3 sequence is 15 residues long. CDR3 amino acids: CASSWAGGVDYGYTF. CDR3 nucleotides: TGTGCCAGCAGTTGGGCAGGGGGCGTAGACTATGGCTACACCTTC.

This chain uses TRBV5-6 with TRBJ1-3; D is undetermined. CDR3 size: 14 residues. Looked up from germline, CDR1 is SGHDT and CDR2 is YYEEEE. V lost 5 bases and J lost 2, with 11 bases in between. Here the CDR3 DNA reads TGTGCCAGCAGAACAGTTCTCGCTGGAAACACCATATATTTT. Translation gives CASRTVLAGNTIYF.

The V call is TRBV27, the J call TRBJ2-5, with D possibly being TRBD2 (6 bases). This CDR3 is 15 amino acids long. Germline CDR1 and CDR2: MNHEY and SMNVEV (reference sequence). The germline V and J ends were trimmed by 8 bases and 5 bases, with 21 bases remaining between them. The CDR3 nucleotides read TGTGCCAGCTCCAAAACTTGGGAGGCTGGGGAGACCCAGTACTTC. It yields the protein CASSKTWEAGETQYF.

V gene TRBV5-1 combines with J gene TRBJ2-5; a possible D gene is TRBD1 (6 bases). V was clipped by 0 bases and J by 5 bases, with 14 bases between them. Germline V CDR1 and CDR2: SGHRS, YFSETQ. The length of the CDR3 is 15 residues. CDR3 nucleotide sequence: TGCGCCAGCAGCTTGGGGGACATCGGTAGGGAGACCCAGTACTTC. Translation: CASSLGDIGRETQYF.

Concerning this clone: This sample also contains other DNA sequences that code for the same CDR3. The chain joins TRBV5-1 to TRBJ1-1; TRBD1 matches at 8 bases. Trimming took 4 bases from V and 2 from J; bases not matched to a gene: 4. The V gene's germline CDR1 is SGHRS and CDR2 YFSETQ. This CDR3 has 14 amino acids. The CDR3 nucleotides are TGCGCCAGCAGCCCCCAGGGGGCAAACACTGAAGCTTTCTTT. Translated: CASSPQGANTEAFF.

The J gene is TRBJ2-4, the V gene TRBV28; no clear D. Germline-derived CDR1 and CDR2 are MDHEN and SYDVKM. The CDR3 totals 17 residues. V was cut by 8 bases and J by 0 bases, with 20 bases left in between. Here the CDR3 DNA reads TGTGCCAGCCAACCGTCTACGGTCCCCATAGCCAAAAACATTCAGTACTTC. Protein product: CASQPSTVPIAKNIQYF.

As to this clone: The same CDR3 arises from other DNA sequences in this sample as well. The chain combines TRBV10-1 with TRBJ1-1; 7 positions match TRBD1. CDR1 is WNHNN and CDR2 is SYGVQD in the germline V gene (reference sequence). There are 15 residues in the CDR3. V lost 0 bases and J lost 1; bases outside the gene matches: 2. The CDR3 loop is CASSESQGPNTEAFF. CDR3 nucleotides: TGCGCCAGCAGTGAGTCACAGGGGCCGAACACTGAAGCTTTCTTT.

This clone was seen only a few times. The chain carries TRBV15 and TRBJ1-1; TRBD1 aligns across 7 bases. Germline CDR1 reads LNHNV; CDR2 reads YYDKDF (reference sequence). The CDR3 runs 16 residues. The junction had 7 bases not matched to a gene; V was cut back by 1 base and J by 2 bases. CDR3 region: CATSRGQTGSNTEAFF. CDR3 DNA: TGTGCCACCAGCAGAGGCCAGACAGGGTCCAACACTGAAGCTTTCTTT.